This is a list of T cell receptor beta chains from one sample in a study of blood T cell repertoires in COVID-19. TCRdb's copy holds only in-frame clones and misses some; the assay was immunoSEQ multiplex PCR. The sample consists of approximately 230,000 clones, roughly 79% of them appearing once. The sequencing input was PBMCs or T cells enriched from blood (not recorded which). These receptors all stem from a man aged 40-49 years who had recovered from COVID-19. Each CDR3 is given with its conserved first and last residue. The D gene is left open where the match is weak. Clone size is shown for a subset of rows, as once, few, many or a class of expanded clone.

d_gene: NA
v_gene: TRBV5-4
abundance: once
j_gene: TRBJ2-5
CDR3aa: CASSHRQVPETQYF
CDR3nt: TGTGCCAGCAGCCATAGACAGGTCCCAGAGACCCAGTACTTC

d_gene: TRBD2
v_gene: TRBV5-1
abundance: NA
j_gene: TRBJ2-3
CDR3aa: CASSLALAGGADTQYF
CDR3nt: TGCGCCAGCAGCTTGGCCCTAGCGGGAGGTGCAGATACGCAGTATTTT

d_gene: TRBD2
v_gene: TRBV7-2
abundance: NA
j_gene: TRBJ2-3
CDR3aa: CASSLAGRGVLTDTQYF
CDR3nt: TGTGCCAGCAGCTTAGCGGGCCGGGGGGTCCTCACAGATACGCAGTATTTT

d_gene: TRBD1
v_gene: TRBV27
abundance: NA
j_gene: TRBJ2-7
CDR3aa: CASSTWTGDVAEQYF
CDR3nt: TGTGCCAGCAGTACCTGGACAGGGGATGTGGCCGAGCAGTACTTC

d_gene: TRBD2
v_gene: TRBV5-4
abundance: NA
j_gene: TRBJ2-7
CDR3aa: CASSLVSASGGYEQYF
CDR3nt: TGTGCCAGCAGCTTGGTGTCGGCTAGCGGGGGTTACGAGCAGTACTTC

d_gene: NA
v_gene: TRBV4-2
abundance: NA
j_gene: TRBJ1-1
CDR3aa: CASTLEGTAVEAFF
CDR3nt: TGTGCCAGCACCCTCGAGGGGACTGCCGTGGAAGCTTTCTTT

d_gene: NA
v_gene: TRBV5-4
abundance: NA
j_gene: TRBJ2-5
CDR3aa: CASSLDRETQYF
CDR3nt: TGTGCCAGCAGCTTGGATCGAGAGACCCAGTACTTC

d_gene: TRBD1
v_gene: TRBV18
abundance: NA
j_gene: TRBJ1-1
CDR3aa: CASSPGQMNTEAFF
CDR3nt: TGTGCCAGCTCGCCGGGACAGATGAACACTGAAGCTTTCTTT

d_gene: TRBD2
v_gene: TRBV18
abundance: NA
j_gene: TRBJ2-1
CDR3aa: CASSPGLADNEQFF
CDR3nt: TGTGCCAGCTCACCGGGACTAGCGGACAATGAGCAGTTCTTC

d_gene: TRBD1
v_gene: TRBV3-1/TRBV3-2
abundance: NA
j_gene: TRBJ1-6
CDR3aa: CASSRGWGQDSPLHF
CDR3nt: TGTGCCAGCAGCCGGGGGTGGGGACAGGATTCACCCCTCCACTTT

d_gene: NA
v_gene: TRBV5-4
abundance: NA
j_gene: TRBJ2-1
CDR3aa: CASSLDTSQEQFF
CDR3nt: TGTGCCAGCAGCTTGGATACTAGCCAGGAGCAGTTCTTC

d_gene: TRBD1
v_gene: TRBV12-3/TRBV12-4
abundance: NA
j_gene: TRBJ2-7
CDR3aa: CASSSTGVEQYF
CDR3nt: TGTGCCAGCAGTTCGACAGGGGTCGAGCAGTACTTC

d_gene: TRBD2
v_gene: TRBV5-1
abundance: once
j_gene: TRBJ2-1
CDR3aa: CASSLEAGGPYNEQFF
CDR3nt: TGCGCCAGCAGCTTGGAGGCGGGAGGGCCCTACAATGAGCAGTTCTTC

d_gene: TRBD1
v_gene: TRBV4-1
abundance: NA
j_gene: TRBJ1-1
CDR3aa: CASSQATGGIWGEAFF
CDR3nt: TGCGCCAGCAGCCAAGCGACAGGGGGGATTTGGGGTGAAGCTTTCTTT

d_gene: NA
v_gene: TRBV3-1/TRBV3-2
abundance: NA
j_gene: TRBJ1-2
CDR3aa: CASSQEAPYGYTF
CDR3nt: TGTGCCAGCAGCCAAGAGGCACCTTATGGCTACACCTTC

d_gene: NA
v_gene: TRBV6-4
abundance: NA
j_gene: TRBJ1-2
CDR3aa: CASSDQGRGSLWSYTF
CDR3nt: TGTGCCAGCAGTGACCAAGGGAGGGGGTCTCTATGGAGCTACACCTTC

d_gene: NA
v_gene: TRBV2
abundance: NA
j_gene: TRBJ1-3
CDR3aa: CATRVSGNTIYF
CDR3nt: TGTGCCACCCGCGTCTCTGGAAACACCATATATTTT

d_gene: TRBD1
v_gene: TRBV19
abundance: few
j_gene: TRBJ1-2
CDR3aa: CASSIGTGNYGYTF
CDR3nt: TGTGCCAGTAGTATTGGGACAGGAAACTATGGCTACACCTTC

d_gene: TRBD1
v_gene: TRBV29-1
abundance: once
j_gene: TRBJ1-3
CDR3aa: CSVVGTGRHTIYF
CDR3nt: TGCAGCGTTGTAGGGACAGGGAGACACACCATATATTTT

d_gene: NA
v_gene: TRBV28
abundance: NA
j_gene: TRBJ1-6
CDR3aa: CASSLGGARGNSPLHF
CDR3nt: TGTGCCAGCAGTTTGGGGGGGGCACGAGGGAACTCACCCCTCCACTTT

d_gene: NA
v_gene: TRBV28
abundance: NA
j_gene: TRBJ2-1
CDR3aa: CASFREFRNEQFF
CDR3nt: TGTGCCAGCTTTCGGGAGTTCCGCAATGAGCAGTTCTTC

d_gene: TRBD2
v_gene: TRBV3-1/TRBV3-2
abundance: NA
j_gene: TRBJ2-3
CDR3aa: CASRTSGGHDTQYF
CDR3nt: TGTGCCAGCAGGACTAGCGGGGGGCATGATACGCAGTATTTT

d_gene: NA
v_gene: TRBV3-1/TRBV3-2
abundance: NA
j_gene: TRBJ1-2
CDR3aa: CASSQEEGSGRYTF
CDR3nt: TGTGCCAGCAGCCAAGAAGAGGGAAGTGGACGCTACACCTTC

d_gene: TRBD1
v_gene: TRBV6-5
abundance: NA
j_gene: TRBJ1-5
CDR3aa: CASRVGQGGQPQHF
CDR3nt: TGTGCCAGCAGAGTAGGACAGGGTGGTCAGCCCCAGCATTTT

d_gene: NA
v_gene: TRBV4-3
abundance: NA
j_gene: TRBJ2-6
CDR3aa: CASSLGSGANVLTF
CDR3nt: TGCGCCAGCAGCCTCGGCTCTGGGGCCAACGTCCTGACTTTC

d_gene: TRBD2
v_gene: TRBV3-1/TRBV3-2
abundance: NA
j_gene: TRBJ2-1
CDR3aa: CASSRGLAESSYNEQFF
CDR3nt: TGTGCCAGCAGCCGTGGACTAGCCGAGAGCTCCTACAATGAGCAGTTCTTC

d_gene: TRBD1
v_gene: TRBV6-5
abundance: NA
j_gene: TRBJ1-2
CDR3aa: CASRIKTTGGSGYTF
CDR3nt: TGTGCCAGCAGAATCAAGACGACAGGGGGTTCTGGCTACACCTTC

d_gene: TRBD1
v_gene: TRBV5-4
abundance: few
j_gene: TRBJ1-3
CDR3aa: CASSRQGGNTIYF
CDR3nt: TGTGCCAGCAGCCGACAGGGGGGAAACACCATATATTTT

d_gene: NA
v_gene: TRBV6-1
abundance: NA
j_gene: TRBJ2-5
CDR3aa: CASSEQEETQYF
CDR3nt: TGTGCCAGCAGTGAACAGGAAGAGACCCAGTACTTC

d_gene: NA
v_gene: TRBV14
abundance: NA
j_gene: TRBJ2-7
CDR3aa: CASSSQGYEQYF
CDR3nt: TGTGCCAGCAGCTCCCAGGGTTACGAGCAGTACTTC

d_gene: TRBD1
v_gene: TRBV10-3
abundance: NA
j_gene: TRBJ1-2
CDR3aa: CAISMTGNDGYTF
CDR3nt: TGTGCCATCAGTATGACAGGGAATGATGGCTACACCTTC

d_gene: NA
v_gene: TRBV5-1
abundance: NA
j_gene: TRBJ1-2
CDR3aa: CASSADSRYGYTF
CDR3nt: TGCGCCAGCAGCGCCGACAGTCGCTATGGCTACACCTTC

d_gene: NA
v_gene: TRBV6-5
abundance: NA
j_gene: TRBJ1-2
CDR3aa: CASSYSIGSPYGYTF
CDR3nt: TGTGCCAGCAGTTACTCGATAGGTAGCCCGTATGGCTACACCTTC

d_gene: NA
v_gene: TRBV2
abundance: NA
j_gene: TRBJ2-7
CDR3aa: CASTYTGSSSEQYF
CDR3nt: TGTGCCAGCACCTATACGGGTAGTTCCTCCGAGCAGTACTTC

d_gene: NA
v_gene: TRBV30
abundance: many
j_gene: TRBJ1-1
CDR3aa: CAWSVLLNTEAFF
CDR3nt: TGTGCCTGGAGTGTACTGCTGAACACTGAAGCTTTCTTT

d_gene: TRBD2
v_gene: TRBV7-8
abundance: once
j_gene: TRBJ2-5
CDR3aa: CASSLPGREGQTQYF
CDR3nt: TGTGCCAGCAGCTTACCGGGACGGGAGGGTCAGACCCAGTACTTC

d_gene: NA
v_gene: TRBV18
abundance: NA
j_gene: TRBJ1-5
CDR3aa: CASSRGGADQPQHF
CDR3nt: TGTGCCAGCTCCCGGGGAGGGGCGGATCAGCCCCAGCATTTT

d_gene: TRBD1
v_gene: TRBV4-3
abundance: NA
j_gene: TRBJ1-1
CDR3aa: CASSQERGLNTEAFF
CDR3nt: TGCGCCAGCAGCCAAGAAAGGGGGCTGAACACTGAAGCTTTCTTT

d_gene: NA
v_gene: TRBV28
abundance: NA
j_gene: TRBJ1-2
CDR3aa: CASRTGYYGYTF
CDR3nt: TGTGCCAGCAGAACAGGGTACTATGGCTACACCTTC

d_gene: NA
v_gene: TRBV18
abundance: NA
j_gene: TRBJ1-5
CDR3aa: CASSPNREQPQHF
CDR3nt: TGTGCCAGCTCACCAAATCGTGAGCAGCCCCAGCATTTT

d_gene: NA
v_gene: TRBV6-4
abundance: once
j_gene: TRBJ2-7
CDR3aa: CASSDRRDLHYEQYF
CDR3nt: TGTGCCAGCAGTGACAGGAGGGACTTGCACTACGAGCAGTACTTC

d_gene: NA
v_gene: TRBV19
abundance: NA
j_gene: TRBJ1-1
CDR3aa: CASRTGLTEAFF
CDR3nt: TGTGCCAGTCGAACAGGGCTAACTGAAGCTTTCTTT